The text below deals with one T cell receptor (beta chain). This sample was taken from a study of blood T cell repertoires in COVID-19. Between the trimmed V and J ends, which lost 2 bases and 4 bases, there was a span of 15 bases. This CDR3 spans 15 amino acids. Germline V gene sequence: CDR1 SGHKS, CDR2 YYEKEE (reference sequence). Assay used: immunoSEQ multiplex PCR; TCRdb lists only in-frame clones, some missing. Of 150,000 to 200,000 clones listed, about 80% were seen once; the top ten hold about 8.4%. Specimen: peripheral blood. V usage is TRBV5-5 and J usage is TRBJ2-5, with D possibly TRBD1 on 6 matching bases. This sequence was found in a woman aged 65 to 85 with acute or convalescent COVID-19. The CDR3 DNA follows: TGTGCCAGCAGCTTTGCAGGGGTAGGGGGAGAGACCCAGTACTTC. It translates to CASSFAGVGGETQYF.